This T cell receptor beta chain was recorded in a study of T cell responses to AZD1222 COVID-19 vaccine. About the study: Pooled samples include second doses given at about 4 or 12 weeks.

This clone has only a few counts. What it recognizes is unknown. The study, taken as a whole, reports: Regions 160-218 and 743-854 dominated among vaccine-associated CD4 TCRs spanning spike. Spike-specific TCR breadth and depth went up after people got two AZD1222 doses. Donor demographics were predominantly white British with a female majority; clonal diversity may be underestimated.

TCRdb's copy holds only in-frame clones and misses some; the assay was immunoSEQ multiplex PCR. Here the sample spans 140,000 to 150,000 clones, just under 95% being singletons. The CDR3 extends over 16 amino acids. Between the trimmed V and J ends, which lost 5 bases and 1 base, there was a span of 15 bases. CDR1 and CDR2 (germline): SGDLS, YYNGEE. The TCR sequence derives from an adult in good health. The chain is built from TRBV9 and TRBJ2-2; D is ambiguous. The material was peripheral blood, obtained on day 0 of AZD1222 vaccination. This CDR3 reads CASSPVGSMNTGELFF. CDR3 DNA sequence: TGTGCCAGCAGTCCCGTGGGCAGCATGAACACCGGGGAGCTGTTTTTT.